The rows below give T cell receptor beta chains drawn from one sample of a study of shared clonotypes between healthy human individuals. Clones were read by immunoSEQ multiplex PCR, and TCRdb kept only the in-frame ones, dropping some. The sample carries 1.5 million to 2.5 million clones, about 95% recorded once. Sequencing was done on a sample of naive CD8+ T cells sorted from blood. These receptors all stem from a man between 18 and 35 years old in good health. CDR3s include the opening cysteine and the closing phenylalanine or tryptophan. Fields, in order: J gene, D gene, V gene, CDR3 DNA, CDR3 protein. A D gene is named only where the DNA matches it firmly.

j_call: TRBJ2-5
d_call: .
v_call: TRBV15
cdr3_nt: TGTGCCACCAGAGGTGAACAGGGACGCTCCTGGACCCAGTACTTC
cdr3_aa: CATRGEQGRSWTQYF

j_call: TRBJ1-6
d_call: .
v_call: TRBV9
cdr3_nt: TGTGCCAGCAGCACCCCACGGTCACCCCTCCACTTT
cdr3_aa: CASSTPRSPLHF

j_call: TRBJ1-5
d_call: .
v_call: TRBV27
cdr3_nt: TGTGCCAGCAGCGGTTTGGGTTCGCCCCAGCATTTT
cdr3_aa: CASSGLGSPQHF

j_call: TRBJ1-1
d_call: TRBD1
v_call: TRBV18
cdr3_nt: TGTGCCAGCTCACAGGCCGGGACAGGGGGATCAGACACTGAAGCTTTCTTT
cdr3_aa: CASSQAGTGGSDTEAFF

j_call: TRBJ2-5
d_call: TRBD2
v_call: TRBV4-3
cdr3_nt: TGCGCCAGCAGCCAGGTCCCGGGACTAGCGGGACTAGAGACCCAGTACTTC
cdr3_aa: CASSQVPGLAGLETQYF

j_call: TRBJ2-5
d_call: .
v_call: TRBV7-9
cdr3_nt: TGTGCCAGCAGCTTAGACCCTTGGACAGTTCAAGAGACCCAGTACTTC
cdr3_aa: CASSLDPWTVQETQYF

j_call: TRBJ1-3
d_call: .
v_call: TRBV7-9
cdr3_nt: TGTGCCAGCAGCTCAGCAGGGAGTGGAAACACCATATATTTT
cdr3_aa: CASSSAGSGNTIYF

j_call: TRBJ2-7
d_call: .
v_call: TRBV2
cdr3_nt: TGTGCCAGCATTTCTGGGGAGGCGTGGGAGCAGTACTTC
cdr3_aa: CASISGEAWEQYF

j_call: TRBJ1-1
d_call: .
v_call: TRBV10-2
cdr3_nt: TGCGCCAGCTCCTCCTTGGCGAAAAACACTGAAGCTTTCTTT
cdr3_aa: CASSSLAKNTEAFF

j_call: TRBJ2-5
d_call: .
v_call: TRBV21-1
cdr3_nt: TGTGCCAGCAGCAATGAGTCAGGGCACAGGAATCCAAGGGTCGTGAAGACCCAGTACTTC
cdr3_aa: CASSNESGHRNPRVVKTQYF

j_call: TRBJ1-1
d_call: .
v_call: TRBV7-9
cdr3_nt: TGTGCCAGCAGCTTAGACACCACTGAAGCTTTCTTT
cdr3_aa: CASSLDTTEAFF

j_call: TRBJ2-5
d_call: .
v_call: TRBV27
cdr3_nt: TGTGCCAGCAGCATGGCAGGGGACCAAGAGACCCAGTACTTC
cdr3_aa: CASSMAGDQETQYF

j_call: TRBJ2-5
d_call: TRBD2
v_call: TRBV7-8
cdr3_nt: TGTGCCAGCAGCTTACTTGGGCTAGCGGGAGTTTCTCCAGAGACCCAGTACTTC
cdr3_aa: CASSLLGLAGVSPETQYF

j_call: TRBJ1-5
d_call: .
v_call: TRBV4-3
cdr3_nt: TGCGCCAGCAGCCGGACAGCTTATAGCAATCAGCCCCAGCATTTT
cdr3_aa: CASSRTAYSNQPQHF

j_call: TRBJ1-1
d_call: TRBD1
v_call: TRBV23-1
cdr3_nt: TGCGCCAGCAGTCAGGGCCGGGACAGGGGGCTTAACACTGAAGCTTTCTTT
cdr3_aa: CASSQGRDRGLNTEAFF

j_call: TRBJ2-7
d_call: TRBD2
v_call: TRBV4-1
cdr3_nt: TGCGCCAGCAGCCAAGATCGGGGGGATACGACCTACGAGCAGTACTTC
cdr3_aa: CASSQDRGDTTYEQYF